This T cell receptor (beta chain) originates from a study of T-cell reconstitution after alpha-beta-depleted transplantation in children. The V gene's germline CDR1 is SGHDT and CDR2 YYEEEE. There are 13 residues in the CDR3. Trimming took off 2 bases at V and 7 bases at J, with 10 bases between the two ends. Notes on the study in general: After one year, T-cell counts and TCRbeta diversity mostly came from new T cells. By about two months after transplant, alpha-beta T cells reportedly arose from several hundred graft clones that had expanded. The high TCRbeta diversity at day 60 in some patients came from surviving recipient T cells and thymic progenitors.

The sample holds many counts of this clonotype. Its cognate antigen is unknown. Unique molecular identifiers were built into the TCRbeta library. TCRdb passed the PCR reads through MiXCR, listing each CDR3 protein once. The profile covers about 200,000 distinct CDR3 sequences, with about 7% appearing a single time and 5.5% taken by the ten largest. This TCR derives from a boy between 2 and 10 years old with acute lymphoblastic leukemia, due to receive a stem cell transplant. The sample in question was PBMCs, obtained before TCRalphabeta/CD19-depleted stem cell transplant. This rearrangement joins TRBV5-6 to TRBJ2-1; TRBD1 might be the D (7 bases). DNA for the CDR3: TGTGCCAGCAGCTTCTCAGGGGGGAATGAGCAGTTCTTC. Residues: CASSFSGGNEQFF.